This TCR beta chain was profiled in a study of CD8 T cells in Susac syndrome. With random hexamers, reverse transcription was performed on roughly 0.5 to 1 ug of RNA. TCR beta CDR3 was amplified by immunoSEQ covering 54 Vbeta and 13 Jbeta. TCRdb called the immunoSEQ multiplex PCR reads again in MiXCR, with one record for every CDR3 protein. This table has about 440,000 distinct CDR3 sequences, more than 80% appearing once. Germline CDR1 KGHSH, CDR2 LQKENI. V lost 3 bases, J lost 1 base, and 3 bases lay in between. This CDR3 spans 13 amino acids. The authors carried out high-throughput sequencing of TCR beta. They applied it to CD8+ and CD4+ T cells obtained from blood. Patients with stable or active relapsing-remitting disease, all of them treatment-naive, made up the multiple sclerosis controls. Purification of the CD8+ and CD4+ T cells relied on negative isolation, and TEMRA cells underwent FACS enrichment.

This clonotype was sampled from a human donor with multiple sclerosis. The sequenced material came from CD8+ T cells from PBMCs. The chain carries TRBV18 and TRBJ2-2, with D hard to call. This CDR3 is CASSPQNTGELFF. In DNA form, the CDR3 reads TGTGCCAGCTCACCTCAGAACACCGGGGAGCTGTTTTTT.